Listed below are T cell receptor beta chains from one sample, sequenced in a study of blood T cell repertoires in COVID-19. The protocol was immunoSEQ multiplex PCR, while the TCRdb copy is restricted to in-frame clones and leaves out a portion. The repertoire holds fewer than 25,000 clones, 70% to 90% seen once, with 9.7% in the top ten. The material sequenced was peripheral blood. The receptors shown here come from a man between 65 and 80 years old with acute or convalescent COVID-19. The CDR3 runs from the conserved cysteine through the conserved F or W. A D gene is named only where the DNA matches it firmly. The size entry is marked missing in some rows and otherwise reads once, few, many or a size class.

d_gene,j_gene,v_gene,len,abundance,CDR3aa,CDR3nt
.,TRBJ2-5,TRBV27,14,once,CASSLGSGVKTQYF,TGTGCCAGCAGTTTAGGGTCAGGGGTGAAGACCCAGTACTTC
TRBD1,TRBJ1-4,TRBV18,15,.,CASSTRGQANEKLFF,TGTGCCAGCTCAACCCGGGGACAGGCAAATGAAAAACTGTTTTTT
TRBD1,TRBJ2-2,TRBV9,16,.,CASSVRDRGVTGELFF,TGTGCCAGCAGCGTCCGGGACAGGGGTGTAACCGGGGAGCTGTTTTTT
TRBD1,TRBJ2-1,TRBV5-1,15,.,CASRGEGQPYNEQFF,TGCGCCAGCAGAGGAGAGGGACAGCCGTACAATGAGCAGTTCTTC
.,TRBJ2-7,TRBV3-1/TRBV3-2,17,.,CASSQHPLGGDDYEQYF,TGTGCCAGCAGCCAGCACCCCTTGGGCGGGGACGACTACGAGCAGTACTTC
.,TRBJ1-1,TRBV27,13,few,CASSFGQYTEAFF,TGTGCCAGCAGTTTTGGGCAGTACACTGAAGCTTTCTTT
TRBD2,TRBJ2-5,TRBV15,14,.,CATSRDPSGETQYF,TGTGCCACCAGCAGAGATCCTAGCGGAGAGACCCAGTACTTC
TRBD1,TRBJ2-7,TRBV19,15,.,CASSITGAAPTEQYF,TGTGCCAGTAGTATTACAGGGGCGGCGCCGACCGAGCAGTACTTC
.,TRBJ1-2,TRBV19,13,.,CASSLPRVRGYTF,TGTGCCAGTAGTCTCCCCCGGGTTCGTGGCTACACCTTC
.,TRBJ1-1,TRBV23-1,17,.,CASSQGPRQVVDTEAFF,TGCGCCAGCAGTCAAGGCCCCCGACAGGTAGTGGACACTGAAGCTTTCTTT
.,TRBJ1-2,TRBV19,16,once,CASSMGRDTRAYGYTF,TGTGCCAGTAGTATGGGACGGGACACAAGAGCCTATGGCTACACCTTC
.,TRBJ1-5,TRBV7-6,14,.,CASSTGQWDQPQHF,TGTGCCAGCAGCACAGGACAGTGGGATCAGCCCCAGCATTTT
.,TRBJ1-2,TRBV11-2,14,.,CASRLTGSNYGYTF,TGTGCCAGCAGATTGACGGGGAGTAACTATGGCTACACCTTC
TRBD1,TRBJ1-5,TRBV9,15,.,CASSADGTGDQPQHF,TGTGCCAGCAGCGCAGACGGGACAGGGGACCAGCCCCAGCATTTT
TRBD1,TRBJ1-5,TRBV5-6,15,.,CASSVWTGGNQPQHF,TGTGCCAGCAGCGTATGGACAGGGGGCAATCAGCCCCAGCATTTT
.,TRBJ1-5,TRBV30,15,.,CAWSTRTARNQPQHF,TGTGCCTGGAGTACACGGACAGCGCGCAATCAGCCCCAGCATTTT
TRBD2,TRBJ2-1,TRBV11-3,14,.,CASRTSGDYNEQFF,TGTGCCAGCAGAACTAGCGGGGATTACAATGAGCAGTTCTTC
.,TRBJ2-3,TRBV19,14,.,CATSLRWGTDTQYF,TGTGCCACATCACTACGGTGGGGCACAGATACGCAGTATTTT
.,TRBJ1-1,TRBV6-5,15,.,CASSPMGGANTEAFF,TGTGCCAGCAGTCCAATGGGAGGTGCGAACACTGAAGCTTTCTTT
TRBD2,TRBJ2-3,TRBV5-6,13,.,CASSQLAGVTQYF,TGTGCCAGCAGCCAACTAGCGGGAGTTACGCAGTATTTT
.,TRBJ1-4,TRBV2,14,.,CASSGGTYDEKLFF,TGTGCCAGCAGTGGTGGGACATACGATGAAAAACTGTTTTTT
TRBD1,TRBJ1-2,TRBV10-2,12,.,CASRDRGKGYTF,TGCGCCAGCAGGGACAGGGGAAAGGGCTACACCTTC
.,TRBJ1-1,TRBV7-2,14,once,CASSLSRGSTEAFF,TGTGCCAGCAGCCTCAGCAGGGGCAGCACTGAAGCTTTCTTT
TRBD2,TRBJ2-3,TRBV27,15,.,CASSPSGGTTDTQYF,TGTGCCAGCTCCCCATCGGGGGGGACGACAGATACGCAGTATTTT
TRBD1,TRBJ1-2,TRBV6-5,14,.,CASRTSGGIYGYTF,TGTGCCAGCAGAACCTCAGGGGGTATCTATGGCTACACCTTC
TRBD1,TRBJ2-1,TRBV13,17,.,CASSSTGTGRVVNEQFF,TGTGCCAGCAGCTCGACCGGGACAGGTCGAGTAGTCAATGAGCAGTTCTTC
.,TRBJ1-5,TRBV28,13,.,CASSMTDVLPQHF,TGTGCCAGCAGTATGACAGACGTTTTGCCCCAGCATTTT
.,TRBJ2-3,TRBV6-1,13,.,CASISQDTDTQYF,TGTGCCAGCATATCCCAGGACACAGATACGCAGTATTTT
.,TRBJ2-7,TRBV28,14,once,CASRGARRDYEQYF,TGTGCCAGCAGGGGGGCCCGCAGGGACTACGAGCAGTACTTC
TRBD2,TRBJ2-1,TRBV2,15,.,CASSGSGGGYNEQFF,TGTGCCAGCAGTGGTAGCGGGGGGGGTTACAATGAGCAGTTCTTC
TRBD2,TRBJ2-1,TRBV4-1,17,.,CASSQVLGGLADNEQFF,TGCGCCAGCAGCCAAGTCCTCGGGGGACTAGCGGACAATGAGCAGTTCTTC
.,TRBJ1-1,TRBV2,12,once,CASSERRTEAFF,TGTGCCAGCAGTGAACGTCGCACTGAAGCTTTCTTT
TRBD2,TRBJ2-1,TRBV24-1,16,.,CATSDSSGREYNEQFF,TGTGCCACCAGTGACTCTAGCGGGAGGGAGTACAATGAGCAGTTCTTC
TRBD2,TRBJ2-5,TRBV19,14,.,CASSNLLAGVAQYF,TGTGCCAGTAGTAACCTCCTAGCGGGGGTCGCCCAGTACTTC
TRBD1,TRBJ2-1,TRBV14,14,.,CASSPLDRGNEQFF,TGTGCCAGCAGCCCCTTGGACAGGGGAAATGAGCAGTTCTTC
TRBD2,TRBJ2-5,TRBV27,16,.,CASSLNGGGHQETQYF,TGTGCCAGCAGTTTAAATGGCGGGGGGCACCAAGAGACCCAGTACTTC
.,TRBJ1-6,TRBV25-1,14,.,CASSESPGGSPLHF,TGTGCCAGCAGTGAATCCCCCGGAGGGTCACCCCTCCACTTT
TRBD1,TRBJ2-7,TRBV28,15,.,CASLNGAGGLNEQYF,TGTGCCAGCCTCAATGGGGCAGGGGGCTTAAACGAGCAGTACTTC
.,TRBJ1-2,TRBV7-9,14,.,CASSLEQGIGGYTF,TGTGCCAGCAGCTTAGAACAGGGTATAGGTGGCTACACCTTC
.,TRBJ1-6,TRBV5-6,15,.,CASSFRQVRGSPLHF,TGTGCCAGCAGCTTTCGACAGGTTCGAGGTTCACCCCTCCACTTT
TRBD2,TRBJ2-7,TRBV11-2,15,.,CASSTSGTSSVEQYF,TGTGCCAGCAGCACCTCCGGGACTAGCTCTGTCGAGCAGTACTTC
.,TRBJ1-3,TRBV6-2/TRBV6-3,15,.,CASSFVEHSGNTIYF,TGTGCCAGCAGTTTCGTCGAACACTCTGGAAACACCATATATTTT
TRBD1,TRBJ2-1,TRBV5-1,13,.,CASSRDRRNEQFF,TGCGCCAGCAGTCGGGACAGAAGGAATGAGCAGTTCTTC
.,TRBJ1-2,TRBV19,12,.,CASTQGSDGYTF,TGTGCCAGTACCCAAGGGAGCGATGGCTACACCTTC
TRBD1,TRBJ1-4,TRBV6-6,14,.,CASRWTGASEKLFF,TGTGCCAGCAGATGGACAGGCGCGTCTGAGAAACTGTTTTTT
.,TRBJ1-5,TRBV9,15,few,CASSVDGNSNQPQHF,TGTGCCAGCAGCGTAGACGGTAATAGCAATCAGCCCCAGCATTTT
.,TRBJ1-2,TRBV12-3/TRBV12-4,11,.,CAFRVNYGYTF,TGTGCCTTCCGGGTCAACTATGGCTACACCTTC
.,TRBJ2-3,TRBV7-9,18,.,CASSPLPSPGHLTDTQYF,TGTGCCAGCAGCCCACTCCCTAGTCCCGGACACCTCACAGATACGCAGTATTTT
.,TRBJ2-2,TRBV4-1,15,.,CASSQGRQSAGELFF,TGCGCCAGCAGCCAAGGTAGACAGTCGGCCGGGGAGCTGTTTTTT
.,TRBJ1-1,TRBV7-6,18,.,CASSLGGVGGQAGTEAFF,TGTGCCAGCAGCTTAGGGGGCGTCGGGGGGCAAGCTGGCACTGAAGCTTTCTTT
.,TRBJ1-6,TRBV30,15,.,CAWGSLSSYNSPLHF,TGTGCCTGGGGAAGTCTAAGCTCCTATAATTCACCCCTCCACTTT
.,TRBJ2-6,TRBV2,14,.,CASSYPSGANVLTF,TGTGCCAGCAGCTATCCCTCTGGGGCCAACGTCCTGACTTTC
TRBD1,TRBJ1-5,TRBV4-2,17,.,CASSQPRGLGSSQPQHF,TGTGCCAGCAGCCAACCCAGGGGGCTGGGGTCTAGTCAGCCCCAGCATTTT
TRBD2,TRBJ2-7,TRBV5-1,16,.,CASSLLPTSGGGEQYF,TGCGCCAGCAGCCTACTTCCCACTAGCGGGGGTGGCGAGCAGTACTTC
TRBD1,TRBJ2-6,TRBV4-2,20,.,CASSQDLRTRGQSGANVLTF,TGTGCCAGCAGCCAAGATCTCAGGACCAGGGGGCAATCTGGGGCCAACGTCCTGACTTTC
.,TRBJ1-6,TRBV18,13,.,CASLQGVNSPLHF,TGTGCCAGCCTACAAGGGGTTAATTCACCCCTCCACTTT
TRBD1,TRBJ1-1,TRBV5-1,14,.,CASSSGQFNTEAFF,TGCGCCAGCAGCTCGGGACAGTTCAACACTGAAGCTTTCTTT
.,TRBJ2-3,TRBV4-2,15,.,CASSQGEGSGNTQYF,TGTGCCAGCAGCCAGGGTGAAGGGAGTGGAAATACGCAGTATTTT
TRBD1,TRBJ2-7,TRBV28,14,.,CASRSTGLNYEQYF,TGTGCCAGCAGGTCGACAGGGTTAAATTACGAGCAGTACTTC